The rows below give T cell receptor beta chains drawn from one sample of a study of T cell repertoires in cytomegalovirus infection. Antigens for these TCRs are unknown. TCRdb redid the calling of the reads with MiXCR, one entry per CDR3 protein. The sample records some 700,000 distinct CDR3 sequences, roughly 30% being singletons. Specimen: cultured PBMCs, collected from culture after CMV antigen stimulation. These receptors were obtained from a human donor in good health (CMV status not recorded). Some clones in this sample may be carry-over from other donors' samples. The CDR3 runs from the conserved cysteine through the conserved F or W. The order of the fields is J gene, V gene, D gene, clone size, CDR3 DNA, CDR3 protein. The D gene is left open where the match is weak. Clone size is shown for a subset of rows, as once, few, many or a class of expanded clone.

j_call: TRBJ1-2; v_call: TRBV7-2; d_call: NA; clone_size: many; cdr3_nt: TGTGCCAGCAGCTTAGCGAGGGGCCGGGAACATGGCTACACCTTC; cdr3_aa: CASSLARGREHGYTF
j_call: TRBJ1-2; v_call: TRBV7-8; d_call: NA; clone_size: many; cdr3_nt: TGTGCCAGCAGCTCACCCGGGACCCGAGGAGGCTACACCTTC; cdr3_aa: CASSSPGTRGGYTF
j_call: TRBJ1-6; v_call: TRBV27; d_call: NA; clone_size: NA; cdr3_nt: TGTGCCAGCAGTTTATTGGGGGGGCCGGATTCACCCCTCCACTTT; cdr3_aa: CASSLLGGPDSPLHF
j_call: TRBJ2-7; v_call: TRBV4-3; d_call: NA; clone_size: few; cdr3_nt: TGCGCCAGCAGCCAAGACGAGGGCCCCCCCTACGAGCAGTACTTC; cdr3_aa: CASSQDEGPPYEQYF
j_call: TRBJ1-1; v_call: TRBV7-2; d_call: NA; clone_size: many; cdr3_nt: TGTGCCAGCAGCTTATTCGGATGGGGGGACACTGAAGCTTTCTTT; cdr3_aa: CASSLFGWGDTEAFF
j_call: TRBJ2-5; v_call: TRBV9; d_call: TRBD2; clone_size: few; cdr3_nt: TGTGCCAGCAGCGCGCAGCCTTGGGGGACTAGCGCTCAAGAGACCCAGTACTTC; cdr3_aa: CASSAQPWGTSAQETQYF
j_call: TRBJ2-2; v_call: TRBV19; d_call: NA; clone_size: NA; cdr3_nt: TGTGCCAGTAGTCCGAGCCCCTCCGCGAACACCGGGGAGCTGTTTTTT; cdr3_aa: CASSPSPSANTGELFF
j_call: TRBJ2-3; v_call: TRBV6-2/TRBV6-3; d_call: NA; clone_size: NA; cdr3_nt: TGTGCCAGCAGTTCCACCACGTATACGCAGTATTTT; cdr3_aa: CASSSTTYTQYF
j_call: TRBJ1-5; v_call: TRBV20-1; d_call: NA; clone_size: NA; cdr3_nt: TGCAGTGCTATAAGGACAGCAAATCAGCCCCAGCATTTT; cdr3_aa: CSAIRTANQPQHF
j_call: TRBJ1-3; v_call: TRBV14; d_call: TRBD1; clone_size: NA; cdr3_nt: TGTGCCAGCAGCCGTCCGGGACAGAGAAGCTCTGGAAACACCATATATTTT; cdr3_aa: CASSRPGQRSSGNTIYF
j_call: TRBJ2-5; v_call: TRBV7-9; d_call: TRBD1; clone_size: few; cdr3_nt: TGTGCCAGCAGCTTAGGGGACAGTAAAGAGACCCAGTACTTC; cdr3_aa: CASSLGDSKETQYF
j_call: TRBJ2-4; v_call: TRBV24-1; d_call: NA; clone_size: many; cdr3_nt: TGTGCCACCAGCGACGGTGGAGCCAAAAACATTCAGTACTTC; cdr3_aa: CATSDGGAKNIQYF
j_call: TRBJ1-1; v_call: TRBV6-1; d_call: NA; clone_size: NA; cdr3_nt: TGTGCCAGCATCCCCGGACAGCTGGGCACTGAAGCTTTCTTT; cdr3_aa: CASIPGQLGTEAFF
j_call: TRBJ1-1; v_call: TRBV7-2; d_call: NA; clone_size: NA; cdr3_nt: TGTGCCAGCACCTCCGGGCCCTCGAACACTGAAGCTTTCTTT; cdr3_aa: CASTSGPSNTEAFF
j_call: TRBJ2-7; v_call: TRBV2; d_call: TRBD1; clone_size: NA; cdr3_nt: TGTGCCAGCAGGAACAGGGGACACGAGCAGTACTTC; cdr3_aa: CASRNRGHEQYF
j_call: TRBJ2-3; v_call: TRBV7-9; d_call: NA; clone_size: many; cdr3_nt: TGTGCCAGCAGCCAGAGAGGCACAGATACGCAGTATTTT; cdr3_aa: CASSQRGTDTQYF
j_call: TRBJ2-1; v_call: TRBV20-1; d_call: NA; clone_size: once; cdr3_nt: TGCAGTGCTCGAGACAGTTACAATGAGCAGTTCTTC; cdr3_aa: CSARDSYNEQFF
j_call: TRBJ1-1; v_call: TRBV15; d_call: NA; clone_size: few; cdr3_nt: TGTGCCACCAGCAGAGATGGAGGGGATTTAGCTGAAGCTTTCTTT; cdr3_aa: CATSRDGGDLAEAFF
j_call: TRBJ2-2; v_call: TRBV7-9; d_call: TRBD1; clone_size: few; cdr3_nt: TGTGCCAGCATCGGACAGGTTCTTATGACGAACACCGGGGAGCTGTTTTTT; cdr3_aa: CASIGQVLMTNTGELFF
j_call: TRBJ2-7; v_call: TRBV27; d_call: TRBD2; clone_size: NA; cdr3_nt: TGTGCCAGCCCTGGGGGGGCCTACGAGCAGTACTTC; cdr3_aa: CASPGGAYEQYF
j_call: TRBJ1-3; v_call: TRBV7-2; d_call: NA; clone_size: many; cdr3_nt: TGTCCCATCGCGGGGGTGACGAGGGCCACCATATATTTT; cdr3_aa: CPIAGVTRATIYF
j_call: TRBJ2-7; v_call: TRBV29-1; d_call: NA; clone_size: few; cdr3_nt: TGCAGCGTTGTATTGGATCCAGGACCCTTTGGAGAGCAGTACTTC; cdr3_aa: CSVVLDPGPFGEQYF
j_call: TRBJ2-7; v_call: TRBV11-2; d_call: NA; clone_size: NA; cdr3_nt: TGTGCCAGCAGCCAAACACCATGGTCGGGGGATTACGAGCAGTACTTC; cdr3_aa: CASSQTPWSGDYEQYF
j_call: TRBJ1-2; v_call: TRBV7-2; d_call: NA; clone_size: few; cdr3_nt: TGTGCCAGCAGCAGAGTTAGGCTGGAGAACCTTAACTATGGCTACACCTTC; cdr3_aa: CASSRVRLENLNYGYTF
j_call: TRBJ2-1; v_call: TRBV27; d_call: NA; clone_size: NA; cdr3_nt: TGTGCCAGCACCCTCCAGGGGGGGAGAGGCAATGAGCAGTTCTTC; cdr3_aa: CASTLQGGRGNEQFF